This T cell receptor (beta chain) was recorded in a study of Ad26.COV2.S vaccination and SARS-CoV-2 variants. Study-level findings and limits: Quantification of TCR breadth and depth may have yielded underestimates of total T cell responses.

The data were produced by immunoSEQ multiplex PCR, yet TCRdb's version contains in-frame clones alone and is incomplete. The sample yields about 180,000 clones, 87% seen once. This clone was found once. The antigen is not known. Looked up from germline, CDR1 is SGDLS and CDR2 is YYNGEE. The CDR3 runs 13 residues. The V and J ends lost 6 bases and 0 bases, in that order; junction bases with no gene match: 2. The sample in question was peripheral blood, obtained after recovery from COVID-19. The TCR was taken from a human donor who had recovered from COVID-19. V and J are TRBV9 and TRBJ2-7; TRBD2 aligns across 8 bases. The CDR3 region has the DNA TGTGCCAGCACGACTAGCGACTCCTACGAGCAGTACTTC. Translated, it gives CASTTSDSYEQYF.